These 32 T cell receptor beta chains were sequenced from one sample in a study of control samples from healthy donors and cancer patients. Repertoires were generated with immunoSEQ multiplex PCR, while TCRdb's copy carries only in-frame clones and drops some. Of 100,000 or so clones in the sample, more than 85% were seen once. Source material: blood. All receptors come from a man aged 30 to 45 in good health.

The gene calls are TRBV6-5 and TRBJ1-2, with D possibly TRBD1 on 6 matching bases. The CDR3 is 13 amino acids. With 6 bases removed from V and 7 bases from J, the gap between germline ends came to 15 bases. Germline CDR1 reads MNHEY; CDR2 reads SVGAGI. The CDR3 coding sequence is TGTGCCAGCAGAAAACAGGGTTTTGGTGGCTACACCTTC. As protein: CASRKQGFGGYTF.

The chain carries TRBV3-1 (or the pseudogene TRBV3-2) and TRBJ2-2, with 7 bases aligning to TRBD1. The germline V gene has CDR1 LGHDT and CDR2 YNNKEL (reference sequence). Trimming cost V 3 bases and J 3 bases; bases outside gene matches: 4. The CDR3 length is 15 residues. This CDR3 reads CASSHTGADTGELFF. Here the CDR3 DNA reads TGTGCCAGCAGCCATACAGGGGCGGACACCGGGGAGCTGTTTTTT.

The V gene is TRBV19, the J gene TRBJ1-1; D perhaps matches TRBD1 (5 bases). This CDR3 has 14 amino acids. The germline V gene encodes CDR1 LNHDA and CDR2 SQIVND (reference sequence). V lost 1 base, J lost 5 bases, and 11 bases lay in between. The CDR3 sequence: CASSIGGTGTEAFF. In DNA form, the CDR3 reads TGTGCCAGTAGTATAGGAGGGACCGGGACTGAAGCTTTCTTT.

The CDR3 sequence is CASSESGGTSGSDGDTQYF. CDR3 sequence (DNA): TGTGCCAGCAGTGAAAGTGGGGGCACTAGCGGGAGTGACGGGGATACGCAGTATTTT. V gene TRBV2 combines with J gene TRBJ2-3; 11 bases agree with TRBD2. Germline values: CDR1 SNHLY, CDR2 FYNNEI. V dropped 2 bases and J dropped 6; count of bases not matched to a gene: 16. CDR3 size: 19 residues.

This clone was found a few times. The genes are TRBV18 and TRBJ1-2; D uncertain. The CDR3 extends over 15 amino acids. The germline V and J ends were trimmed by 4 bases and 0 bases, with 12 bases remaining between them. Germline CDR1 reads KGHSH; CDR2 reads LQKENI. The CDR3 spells CASSREQDSNYGYTF. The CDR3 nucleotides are TGTGCCAGCTCACGCGAGCAAGACTCTAACTATGGCTACACCTTC.

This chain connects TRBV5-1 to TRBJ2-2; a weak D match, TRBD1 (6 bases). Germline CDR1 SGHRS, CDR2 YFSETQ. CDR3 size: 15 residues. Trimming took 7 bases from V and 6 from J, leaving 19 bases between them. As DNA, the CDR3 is TGCGCCAGCTGCCAATCAGGGGATGTCGCCGGGGAGCTGTTTTTT. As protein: CASCQSGDVAGELFF.

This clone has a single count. The CDR3 DNA follows: TGTGCCAGCAGTCCCTCCGGACTTGGCAAAGAAAAACTGTTTTTT. It codes for CASSPSGLGKEKLFF. The gene calls are TRBV25-1 and TRBJ1-4; no reliable D call. Germline CDR1 is MGHDK and CDR2 is SYGVNS. Trimming removed 5 bases at V and 8 bases at J, with 18 bases between. The CDR3 loop spans 15 amino acids. The full variable domain, rest sourced from reference TRBV25-1 and TRBJ1-4, is EADIYQTPRYLVIGTGKKITLECSQTMGHDKMYWYQQDPGMELHLIHYSYGVNSTEKGDLSSESTVSRIRTEHFPLTLESARPSHTSQYLCASSPSGLGKEKLFFGSGTQLSVL.

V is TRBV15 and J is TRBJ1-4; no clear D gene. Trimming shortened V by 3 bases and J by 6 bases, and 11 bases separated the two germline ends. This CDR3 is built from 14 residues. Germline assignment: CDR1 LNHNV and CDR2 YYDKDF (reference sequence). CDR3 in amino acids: CATSRRVQDEKLFF. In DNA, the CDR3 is TGTGCCACCAGCAGGAGGGTTCAGGATGAAAAACTGTTTTTT.

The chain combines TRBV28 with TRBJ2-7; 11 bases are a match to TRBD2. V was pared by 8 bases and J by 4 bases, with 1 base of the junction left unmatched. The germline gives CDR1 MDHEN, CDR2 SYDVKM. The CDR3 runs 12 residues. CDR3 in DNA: TGTGCCAGCGGGACTAGCGGATACGAGCAGTACTTC. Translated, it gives CASGTSGYEQYF.

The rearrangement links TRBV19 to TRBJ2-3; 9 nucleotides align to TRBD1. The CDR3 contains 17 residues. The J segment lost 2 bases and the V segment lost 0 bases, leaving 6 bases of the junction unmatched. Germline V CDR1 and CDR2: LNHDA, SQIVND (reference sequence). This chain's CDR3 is CASSIDSGQGVTDTQYF. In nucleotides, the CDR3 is TGTGCCAGTAGTATAGATTCGGGACAGGGAGTCACAGATACGCAGTATTTT.

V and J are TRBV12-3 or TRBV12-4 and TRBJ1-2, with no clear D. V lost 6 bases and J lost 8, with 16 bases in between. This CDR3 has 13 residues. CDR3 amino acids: CASRTPSARGYTF. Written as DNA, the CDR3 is TGTGCCAGCAGAACACCCAGCGCGAGGGGCTACACCTTC.

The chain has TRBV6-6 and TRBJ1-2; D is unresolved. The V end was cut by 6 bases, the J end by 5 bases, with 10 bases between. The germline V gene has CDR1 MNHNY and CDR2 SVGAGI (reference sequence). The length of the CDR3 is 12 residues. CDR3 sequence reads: CASSAGDYGYTF. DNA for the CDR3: TGTGCCAGCAGCGCCGGAGATTATGGCTACACCTTC.

CDR3 sequence reads: CASSPRVGSNTGELFF. The CDR3 DNA follows: TGTGCCAGCAGCCCGAGGGTAGGGTCTAACACCGGGGAGCTGTTTTTT. J is TRBJ2-2 and V is TRBV3-1 (or the pseudogene TRBV3-2); possibly TRBD2 for D (5 bases). Germline CDR1 reads LGHDT; CDR2 reads YNNKEL (reference sequence). Trimming removed 4 bases at V and 2 bases at J, with 14 bases between. This CDR3 spans 16 amino acids.

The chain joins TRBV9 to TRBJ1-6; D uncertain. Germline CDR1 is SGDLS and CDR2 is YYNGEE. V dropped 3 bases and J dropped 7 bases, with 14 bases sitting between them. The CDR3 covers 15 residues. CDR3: CASSDGVLGNSPLHF. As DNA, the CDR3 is TGTGCCAGCAGCGATGGCGTCCTTGGGAATTCACCCCTCCACTTT.

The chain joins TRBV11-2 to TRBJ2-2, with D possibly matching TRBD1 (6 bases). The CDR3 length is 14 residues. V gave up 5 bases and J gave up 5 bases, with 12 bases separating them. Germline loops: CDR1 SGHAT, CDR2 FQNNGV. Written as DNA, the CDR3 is TGTGCCAGCAGCGTCTGGACAGCGACCGGGGAGCTGTTTTTT. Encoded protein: CASSVWTATGELFF.

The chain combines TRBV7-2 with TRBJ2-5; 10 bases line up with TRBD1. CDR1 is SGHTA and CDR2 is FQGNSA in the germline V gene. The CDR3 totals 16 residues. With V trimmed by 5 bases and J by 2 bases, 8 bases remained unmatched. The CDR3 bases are TGTGCCAGCAGCCTGACAGGGGGCGTTGGACAAGAGACCCAGTACTTC. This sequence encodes CASSLTGGVGQETQYF.

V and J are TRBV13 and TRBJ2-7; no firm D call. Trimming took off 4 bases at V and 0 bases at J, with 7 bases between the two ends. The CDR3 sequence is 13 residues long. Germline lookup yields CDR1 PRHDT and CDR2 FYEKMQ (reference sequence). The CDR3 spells CASSYYSSYEQYF. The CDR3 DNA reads TGTGCCAGCAGCTATTACAGCTCCTACGAGCAGTACTTC.

Here the CDR3 DNA reads TGTGCCATAAAAGATAATGCGGTACAAGAGACCCAGTACTTC. Protein sequence: CAIKDNAVQETQYF. The genes are TRBV10-3 and TRBJ2-5, with D uncertain. The V gene lost 9 bases and the J gene lost 2 bases, with 16 bases spanning the gap. The CDR3 totals 14 residues. Germline lookup yields CDR1 ENHRY and CDR2 SYGVKD.

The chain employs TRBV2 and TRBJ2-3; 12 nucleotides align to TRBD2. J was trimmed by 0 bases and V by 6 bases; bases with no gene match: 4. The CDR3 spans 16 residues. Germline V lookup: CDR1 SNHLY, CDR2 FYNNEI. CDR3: CASSPGTSGSTDTQYF. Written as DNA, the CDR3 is TGTGCCAGCAGCCCCGGGACTAGCGGGAGCACAGATACGCAGTATTTT.

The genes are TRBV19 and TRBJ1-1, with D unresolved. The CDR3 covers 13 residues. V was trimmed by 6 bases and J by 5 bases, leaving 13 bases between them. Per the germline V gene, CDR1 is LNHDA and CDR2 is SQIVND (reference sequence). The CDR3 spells CASRTVTRTEAFF. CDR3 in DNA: TGTGCCAGTAGGACGGTAACGAGGACTGAAGCTTTCTTT.

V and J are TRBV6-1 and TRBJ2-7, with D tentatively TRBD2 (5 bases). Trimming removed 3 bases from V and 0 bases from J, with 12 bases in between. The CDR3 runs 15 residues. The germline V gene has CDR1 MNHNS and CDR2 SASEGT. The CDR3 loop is CASSDWSSVSYEQYV. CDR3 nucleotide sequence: TGTGCCAGCAGTGATTGGAGTAGCGTCTCCTACGAGCAGTACGTC.

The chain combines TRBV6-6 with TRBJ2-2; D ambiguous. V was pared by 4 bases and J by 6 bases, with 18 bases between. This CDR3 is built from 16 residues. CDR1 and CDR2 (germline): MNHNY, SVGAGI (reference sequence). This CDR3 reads CASSFLPSGYAGELFF. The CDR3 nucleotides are TGTGCCAGCAGTTTCCTGCCCTCCGGCTACGCCGGGGAGCTGTTTTTT.

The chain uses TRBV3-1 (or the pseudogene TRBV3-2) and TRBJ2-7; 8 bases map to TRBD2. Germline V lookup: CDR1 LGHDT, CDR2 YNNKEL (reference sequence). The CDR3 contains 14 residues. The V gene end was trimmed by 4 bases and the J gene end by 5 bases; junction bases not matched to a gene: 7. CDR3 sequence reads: CASSPSGRIHEQYF. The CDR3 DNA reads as TGTGCCAGCAGCCCCAGCGGGAGAATCCACGAGCAGTACTTC.

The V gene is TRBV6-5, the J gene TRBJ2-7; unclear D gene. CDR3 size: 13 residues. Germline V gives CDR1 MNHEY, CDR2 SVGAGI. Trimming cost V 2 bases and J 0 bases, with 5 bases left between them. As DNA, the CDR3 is TGTGCCAGCAGTTACAGGGACTCCTACGAGCAGTACTTC. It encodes CASSYRDSYEQYF.

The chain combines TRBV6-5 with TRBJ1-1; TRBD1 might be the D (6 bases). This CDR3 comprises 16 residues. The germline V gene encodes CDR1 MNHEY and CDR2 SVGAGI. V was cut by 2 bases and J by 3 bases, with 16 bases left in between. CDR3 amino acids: CASSYDLGAGDTEAFF. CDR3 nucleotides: TGTGCCAGCAGTTACGATCTCGGGGCAGGGGACACTGAAGCTTTCTTT.

CDR3 residues: CASSYSFPSSYEQYF. The CDR3 coding sequence is TGTGCCAGCAGTTACTCGTTTCCTAGCTCCTACGAGCAGTACTTC. The genes are TRBV6-5 and TRBJ2-7, with unresolved D. Germline CDR1 MNHEY, CDR2 SVGAGI. The CDR3 spans 15 residues. Trimming stripped 0 bases from V and 0 bases from J, with 9 bases between.

The CDR3 loop is CASSQNPGQGIYGYTF. The CDR3, as DNA: TGCGCCAGCAGCCAAAATCCGGGACAGGGAATCTATGGCTACACCTTC. The chain employs TRBV4-1 and TRBJ1-2, with 9 bases lining up with TRBD1. The CDR3 loop spans 16 amino acids. With 2 bases clipped from V and 4 bases from J, the junction kept 8 bases outside the gene matches. Germline CDR1 is MGHRA and CDR2 is YSYEKL.

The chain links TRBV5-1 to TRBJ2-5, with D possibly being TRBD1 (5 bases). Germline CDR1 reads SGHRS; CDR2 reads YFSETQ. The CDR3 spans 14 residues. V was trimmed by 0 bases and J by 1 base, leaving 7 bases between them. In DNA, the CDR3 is TGCGCCAGCAGCTTGGTGACAGCCCAAGAGACCCAGTACTTC. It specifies CASSLVTAQETQYF. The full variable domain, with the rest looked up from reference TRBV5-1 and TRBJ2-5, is KAGVTQTPRYLIKTRGQQVTLSCSPISGHRSVSWYQQTPGQGLQFLFEYFSETQRNKGNFPGRFSGRQFSNSRSEMNVSTLELGDSALYLCASSLVTAQETQYFGPGTRLLVL.

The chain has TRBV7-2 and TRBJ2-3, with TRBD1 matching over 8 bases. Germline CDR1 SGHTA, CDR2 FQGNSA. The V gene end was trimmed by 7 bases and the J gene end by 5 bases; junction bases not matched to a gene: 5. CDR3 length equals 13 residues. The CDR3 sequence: CASTGQGGDTQYF. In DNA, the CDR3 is TGTGCCAGCACTGGACAGGGTGGAGATACGCAGTATTTT.

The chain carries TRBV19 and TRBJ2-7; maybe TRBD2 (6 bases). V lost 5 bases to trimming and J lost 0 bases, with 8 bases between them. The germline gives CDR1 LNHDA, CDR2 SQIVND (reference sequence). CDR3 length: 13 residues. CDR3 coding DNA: TGTGCCAGTAGTGAGCGGGTCTCCTACGAGCAGTACTTC. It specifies CASSERVSYEQYF.

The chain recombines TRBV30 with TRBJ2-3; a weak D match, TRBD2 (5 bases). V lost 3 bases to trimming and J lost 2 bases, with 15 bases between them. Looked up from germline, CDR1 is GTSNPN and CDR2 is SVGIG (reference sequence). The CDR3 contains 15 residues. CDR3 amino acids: CAWSPLGRDTDTQYF. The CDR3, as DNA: TGTGCCTGGAGCCCCCTTGGGAGAGACACAGATACGCAGTATTTT.

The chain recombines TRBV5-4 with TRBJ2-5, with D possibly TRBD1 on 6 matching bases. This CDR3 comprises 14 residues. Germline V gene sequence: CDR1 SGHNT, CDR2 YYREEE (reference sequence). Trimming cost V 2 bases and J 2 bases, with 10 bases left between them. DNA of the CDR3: TGTGCCAGCAGCTTTAAAGGACAGCAAGAGACCCAGTACTTC. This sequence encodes CASSFKGQQETQYF. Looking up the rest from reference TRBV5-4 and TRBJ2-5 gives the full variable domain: ETGVTQSPTHLIKTRGQQVTLRCSSQSGHNTVSWYQQALGQGPQFIFQYYREEENGRGNFPPRFSGLQFPNYSSELNVNALELDDSALYLCASSFKGQQETQYFGPGTRLLVL.